Sequencing of this TCR beta chain was carried out in a study of blood T cell repertoires in COVID-19 (dated by TCRdb to about 2020). Context from the whole study: Samples from collaborators originated in the United States, Italy and Spain and spanned both the acute and convalescent phases of COVID-19. Samples were obtained from the ongoing ImmuneRACE study (first 160 participants) and from some 1,300 subjects provided by 6 global collaborators. Where available, HLA class I and class II types were taken from metadata supplied by the sample provider and were not determined by assay-based typing. The material from the prospective study consisted of cDNA or gDNA derived from T cells, B-cell-depleted T cells, or PBMCs. The repertoires were made available in a free public database intended to serve as a resource for research on the immune response to SARS-CoV-2. Deeply sampled blood TCRbeta repertoires from subjects exposed to, actively infected with, or recovered from COVID-19 were included in the dataset. Sample metadata almost always included a de-identified subject ID, COVID-19 status, age in years and sex. Overall study results and their limits: The quantity of clinical and demographic metadata differed by source and by participant and was supplied without curation.

The V end loses 6 bases and the J end loses 5 bases, and a stretch of 13 bases separates them. The germline V gene (reference sequence) provides CDR1 LGHDT and CDR2 YNNKEL. The CDR3 has 13 amino acids, counting the end cysteine and phenylalanine. The CDR3 DNA has 39 bases and is translated from base 1. This clone is a singleton in its sample. The antigen this receptor binds is unknown. Base qualities are missing; no much larger clone stands one base away. Other DNA sequences in the sample encode the same CDR3. Each collaborating institution followed its own protocols to collect whole blood in K2EDTA tubes. For TCRbeta analysis, collaborators shipped samples as frozen whole blood, isolated PBMCs, or DNA extracted from either of those sample types. The immunoSEQ Assay, a bias-controlled multiplex PCR, was used to amplify TCRbeta CDR3 regions from genomic DNA. As for the authors' bioinformatics: The number of nucleated cells in each sample was estimated from the amplification of reference gene primers within the assay. Sequence reads were collapsed and filtered to measure the absolute abundance of every unique TCRbeta CDR3 rearrangement. For each sample, productive Simpson clonality was calculated as the square root of Simpson's diversity index over productive rearrangements. Entries here come from immuneACCESS through TCRdb and include only in-frame sequences with V and J called. Some clones fail to appear in such tables; in the studies checked, an unresolved V gene covers under half of the shortfall, and the cause of the remainder is unknown. The DNA gave D and trimming, while V, J and clone size come from that table. The sample data list about 320,000 clones, and 83% of these were observed just once. About 1.2% of the sample belongs to the ten largest clones.

Sequencing was carried out using peripheral blood. The TCR originated in a woman between 45 and 65 years old with acute or convalescent COVID-19. The V and J segments used are TRBV3-1 (or the pseudogene TRBV3-2) and TRBJ1-1; the D segment could be TRBD1, given 5 matching bases. CDR3 loop: CASSPQGGTEAFF. The sequenced DNA: TGTGCCAGCAGTCCCCAGGGAGGGACTGAAGCTTTCTTT.